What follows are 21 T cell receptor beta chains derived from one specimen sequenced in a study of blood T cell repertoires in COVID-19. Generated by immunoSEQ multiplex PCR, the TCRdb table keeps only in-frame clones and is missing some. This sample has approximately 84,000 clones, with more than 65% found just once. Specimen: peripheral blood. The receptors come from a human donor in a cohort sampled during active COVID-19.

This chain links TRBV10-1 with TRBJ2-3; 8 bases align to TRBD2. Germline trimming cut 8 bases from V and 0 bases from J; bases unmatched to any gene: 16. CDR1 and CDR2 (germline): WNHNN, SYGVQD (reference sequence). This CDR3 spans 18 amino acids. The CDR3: CASPPKYDSGASTDTQYF. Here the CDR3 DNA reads TGCGCCAGCCCCCCAAAATACGATAGCGGGGCCAGCACAGATACGCAGTATTTT.

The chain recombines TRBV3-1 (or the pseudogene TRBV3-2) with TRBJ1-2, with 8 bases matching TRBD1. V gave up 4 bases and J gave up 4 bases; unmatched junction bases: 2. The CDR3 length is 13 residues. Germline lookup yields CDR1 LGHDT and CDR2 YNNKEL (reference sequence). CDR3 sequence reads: CASSPGQVYGYTF. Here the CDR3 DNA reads TGTGCCAGCAGCCCGGGACAGGTCTATGGCTACACCTTC.

This CDR3 reads CASSTGQEGNEQFF. Here the CDR3 DNA reads TGTGCCAGCAGCACAGGACAGGAAGGCAATGAGCAGTTCTTC. The chain combines TRBV7-2 with TRBJ2-1, with TRBD1 matching over 7 bases. The CDR3 is 14 residues long. V was clipped by 5 bases and J by 6 bases; unmatched bases: 7. Germline V gene sequence: CDR1 SGHTA, CDR2 FQGNSA.

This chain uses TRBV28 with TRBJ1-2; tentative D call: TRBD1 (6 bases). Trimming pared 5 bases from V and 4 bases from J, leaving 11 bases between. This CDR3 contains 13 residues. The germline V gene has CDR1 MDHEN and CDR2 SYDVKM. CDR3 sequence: CASSDTGFYGYTF. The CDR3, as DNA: TGTGCCAGCAGTGATACAGGGTTCTATGGCTACACCTTC.

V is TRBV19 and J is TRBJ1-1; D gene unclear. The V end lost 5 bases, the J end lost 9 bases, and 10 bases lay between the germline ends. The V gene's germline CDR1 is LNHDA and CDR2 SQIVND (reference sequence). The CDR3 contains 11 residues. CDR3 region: CASSEEFQAFF. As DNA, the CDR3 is TGTGCCAGTAGTGAGGAATTTCAAGCTTTCTTT.

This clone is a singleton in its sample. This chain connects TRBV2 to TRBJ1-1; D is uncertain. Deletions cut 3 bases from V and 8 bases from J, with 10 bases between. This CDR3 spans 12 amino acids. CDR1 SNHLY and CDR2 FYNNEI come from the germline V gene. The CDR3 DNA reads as TGTGCCAGCAGTGATCTGGAGGCGGAAGCTTTCTTT. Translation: CASSDLEAEAFF.

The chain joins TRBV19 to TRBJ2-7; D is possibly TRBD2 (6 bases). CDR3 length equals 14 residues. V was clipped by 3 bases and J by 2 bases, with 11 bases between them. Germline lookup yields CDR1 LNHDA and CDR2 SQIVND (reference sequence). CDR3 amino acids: CASSIPGRPYEQYF. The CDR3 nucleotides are TGTGCCAGTAGTATCCCCGGGAGACCCTACGAGCAGTACTTC.

The CDR3 nucleotides read TGTGCCAGTACCGCTGATAGCTCCTATAATTCACCCCTCCACTTT. Its translation is CASTADSSYNSPLHF. The rearrangement links TRBV19 to TRBJ1-6; D is undetermined. Trimming pared 7 bases from V and 0 bases from J, leaving 10 bases between. Germline V gene data show CDR1 as LNHDA and CDR2 as SQIVND (reference sequence). This CDR3 has 15 amino acids.

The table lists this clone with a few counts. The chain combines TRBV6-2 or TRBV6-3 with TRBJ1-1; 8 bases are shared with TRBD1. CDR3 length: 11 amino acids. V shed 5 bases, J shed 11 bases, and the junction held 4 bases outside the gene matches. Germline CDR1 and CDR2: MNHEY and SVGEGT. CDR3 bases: TGTGCCAGCAGTCGACAGGGGTCGGCTTTCTTT. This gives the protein CASSRQGSAFF.

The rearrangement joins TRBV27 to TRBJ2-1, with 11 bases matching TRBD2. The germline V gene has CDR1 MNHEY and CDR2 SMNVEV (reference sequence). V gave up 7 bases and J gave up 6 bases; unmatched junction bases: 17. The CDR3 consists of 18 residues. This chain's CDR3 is CASTPREVTSGRPNEQFF. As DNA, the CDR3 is TGTGCCAGCACCCCCCGAGAGGTAACTAGCGGGAGACCCAATGAGCAGTTCTTC.

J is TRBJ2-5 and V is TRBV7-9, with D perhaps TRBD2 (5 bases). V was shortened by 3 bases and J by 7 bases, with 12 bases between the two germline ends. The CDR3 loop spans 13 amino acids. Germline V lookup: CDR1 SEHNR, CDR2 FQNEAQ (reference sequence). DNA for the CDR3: TGTGCCAGCAGCTTGCAGGTTGGAGGGACCCAGTACTTC. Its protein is CASSLQVGGTQYF. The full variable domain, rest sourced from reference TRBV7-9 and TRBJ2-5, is DTGVSQNPRHKITKRGQNVTFRCDPISEHNRLYWYRQTLGQGPEFLTYFQNEAQLEKSRLLSDRFSAERPKGSFSTLEIQRTEQGDSAMYLCASSLQVGGTQYFGPGTRLLVL.

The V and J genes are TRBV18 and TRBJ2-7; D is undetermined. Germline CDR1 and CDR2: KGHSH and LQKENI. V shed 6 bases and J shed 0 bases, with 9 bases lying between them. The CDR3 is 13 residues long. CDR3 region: CASSPTASYEQYF. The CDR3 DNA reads TGTGCCAGCTCCCCTACAGCCTCCTACGAGCAGTACTTC.

Here the CDR3 reads CASSPTVQETQYF. The CDR3 coding sequence is TGTGCCAGCTCCCCGACAGTCCAAGAGACCCAGTACTTC. The chain links TRBV18 to TRBJ2-5; the D gene is possibly TRBD1 (5 bases). The CDR3 runs to 13 residues. Germline CDR1 and CDR2: KGHSH and LQKENI. The germline V and J ends were trimmed by 6 bases and 1 base, with 9 bases remaining between them.

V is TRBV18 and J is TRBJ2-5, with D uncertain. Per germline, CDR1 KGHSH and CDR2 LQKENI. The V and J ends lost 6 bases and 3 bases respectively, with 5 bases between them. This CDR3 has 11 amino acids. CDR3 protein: CASSAEETQYF. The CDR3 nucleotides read TGTGCCAGCTCGGCTGAAGAGACCCAGTACTTC.

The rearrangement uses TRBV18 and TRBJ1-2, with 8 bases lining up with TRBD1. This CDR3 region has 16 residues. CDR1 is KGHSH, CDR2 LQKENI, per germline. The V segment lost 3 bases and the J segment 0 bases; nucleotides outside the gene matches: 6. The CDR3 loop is CASSPGRGQTNYGYTF. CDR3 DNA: TGTGCCAGCTCACCGGGCAGGGGGCAGACTAACTATGGCTACACCTTC.

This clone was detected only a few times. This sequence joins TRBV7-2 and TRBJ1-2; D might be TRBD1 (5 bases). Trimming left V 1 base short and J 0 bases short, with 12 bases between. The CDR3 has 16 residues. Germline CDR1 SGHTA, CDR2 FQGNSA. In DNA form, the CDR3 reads TGTGCCAGCAGCTTAGTTGGGGGGGATACTAACTATGGCTACACCTTC. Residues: CASSLVGGDTNYGYTF.

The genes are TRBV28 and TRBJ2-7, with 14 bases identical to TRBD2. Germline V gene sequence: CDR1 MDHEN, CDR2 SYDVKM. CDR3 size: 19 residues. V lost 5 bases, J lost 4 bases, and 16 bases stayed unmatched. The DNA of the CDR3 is TGTGCCAGCAGTCCCACCTCGTATACCGGGACTAGCGGGAGTTACGAGCAGTACTTC. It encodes CASSPTSYTGTSGSYEQYF.

The CDR3 loop is CASSPTTGGQETQYF. As DNA, the CDR3 is TGTGCCAGCAGTCCAACTACAGGGGGGCAAGAGACCCAGTACTTC. The J gene is TRBJ2-5, the V gene TRBV6-5; 8 bases are shared with TRBD1. Germline V gene lookup returns CDR1 MNHEY and CDR2 SVGAGI. This CDR3 is 15 amino acids long. Unmatched junction bases numbered 7, after V lost 5 bases and J lost 2 bases.

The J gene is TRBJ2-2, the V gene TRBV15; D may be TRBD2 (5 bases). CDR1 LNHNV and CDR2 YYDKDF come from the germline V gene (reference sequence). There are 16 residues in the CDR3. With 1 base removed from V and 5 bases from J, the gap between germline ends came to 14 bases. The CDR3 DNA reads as TGTGCCACCAGCAGAGGGGAGAGACACCTAACCGGGGAGCTGTTTTTT. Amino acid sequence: CATSRGERHLTGELFF. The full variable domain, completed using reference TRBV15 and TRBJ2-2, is DAMVIQNPRYQVTQFGKPVTLSCSQTLNHNVMYWYQQKSSQAPKLLFHYYDKDFNNEADTPDNFQSRRPNTSFCFLDIRSPGLGDTAMYLCATSRGERHLTGELFFGEGSRLTVL.

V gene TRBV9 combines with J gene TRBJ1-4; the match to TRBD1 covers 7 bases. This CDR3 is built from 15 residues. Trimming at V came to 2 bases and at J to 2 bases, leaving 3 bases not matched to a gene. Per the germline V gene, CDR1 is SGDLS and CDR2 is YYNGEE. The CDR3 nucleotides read TGTGCCAGCAGCGTCCAACAGGGGACTAATGAAAAACTGTTTTTT. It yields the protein CASSVQQGTNEKLFF.

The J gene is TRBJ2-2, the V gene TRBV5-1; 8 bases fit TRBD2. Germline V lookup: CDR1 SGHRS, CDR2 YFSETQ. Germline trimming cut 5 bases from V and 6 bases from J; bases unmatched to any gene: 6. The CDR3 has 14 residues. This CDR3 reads CASSLTSAPGELFF. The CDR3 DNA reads TGCGCCAGCAGTCTGACTAGCGCACCCGGGGAGCTGTTTTTT.